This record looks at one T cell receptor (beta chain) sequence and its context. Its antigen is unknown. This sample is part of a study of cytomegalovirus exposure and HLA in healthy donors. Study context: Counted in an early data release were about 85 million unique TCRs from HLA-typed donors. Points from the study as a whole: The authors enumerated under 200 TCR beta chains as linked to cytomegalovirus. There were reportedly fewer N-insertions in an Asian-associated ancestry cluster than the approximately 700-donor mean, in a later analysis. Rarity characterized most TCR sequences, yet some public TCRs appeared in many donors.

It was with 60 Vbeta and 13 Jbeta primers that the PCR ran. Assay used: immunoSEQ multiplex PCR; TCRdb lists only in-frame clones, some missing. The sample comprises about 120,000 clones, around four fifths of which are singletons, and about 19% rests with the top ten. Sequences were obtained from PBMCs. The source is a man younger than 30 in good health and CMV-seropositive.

CDR3: CASSQTGAYEQYF. The DNA of the CDR3 is TGCGCCAGCAGCCAGACAGGGGCCTACGAGCAGTACTTC. J is TRBJ2-5 and V is TRBV5-1, with 8 bases that match TRBD1. The better agreement between TRBJ2-7 and the DNA end casts doubt on the J call. Germline V gene data show CDR1 as SGHRS and CDR2 as YFSETQ. There are 13 residues in the CDR3.